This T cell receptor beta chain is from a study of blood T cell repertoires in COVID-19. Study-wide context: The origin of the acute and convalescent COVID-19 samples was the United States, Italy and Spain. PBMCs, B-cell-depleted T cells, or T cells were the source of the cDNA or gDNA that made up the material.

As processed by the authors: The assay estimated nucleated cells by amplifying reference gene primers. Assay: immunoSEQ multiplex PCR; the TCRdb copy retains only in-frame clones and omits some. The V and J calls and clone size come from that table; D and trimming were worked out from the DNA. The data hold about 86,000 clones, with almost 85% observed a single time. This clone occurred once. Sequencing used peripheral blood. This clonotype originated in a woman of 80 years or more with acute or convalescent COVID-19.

CDR3 sequence reads: CASSPLPGQGRAEAFF. The CDR3 DNA sequence: TGCGCCAGCAGCCCCTTACCGGGACAGGGAAGGGCTGAAGCTTTCTTT. The V and J genes are TRBV5-1 and TRBJ1-1; 9 bases map to TRBD1. The CDR3 is 16 residues long. Trimming removed 4 bases from V and 6 bases from J; junction bases left unmatched: 13. CDR1 is SGHRS and CDR2 is YFSETQ in the germline V gene.